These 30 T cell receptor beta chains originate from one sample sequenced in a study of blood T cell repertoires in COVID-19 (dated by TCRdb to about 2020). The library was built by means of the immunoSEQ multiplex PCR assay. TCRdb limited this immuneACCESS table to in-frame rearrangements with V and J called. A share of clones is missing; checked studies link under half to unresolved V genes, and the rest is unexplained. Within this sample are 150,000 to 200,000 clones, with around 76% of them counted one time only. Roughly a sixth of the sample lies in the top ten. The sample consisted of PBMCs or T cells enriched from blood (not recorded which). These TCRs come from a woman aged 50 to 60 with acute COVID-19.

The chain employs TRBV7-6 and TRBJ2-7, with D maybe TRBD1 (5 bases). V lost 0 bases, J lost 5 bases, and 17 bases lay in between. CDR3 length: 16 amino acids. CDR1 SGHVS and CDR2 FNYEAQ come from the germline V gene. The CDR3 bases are TGTGCCAGCAGCTTAGCGCAGGGCCCTGGGGCTCACGAGCAGTACGTC. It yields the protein CASSLAQGPGAHEQYV.

The CDR3 spells CASSDPYRGLGNTIYF. CDR3 bases: TGTGCCAGCAGTGATCCCTACAGGGGGCTAGGAAACACCATATATTTT. The chain couples TRBV2 to TRBJ1-3, with 9 bases that match TRBD1. V shed 3 bases and J 4 bases; nucleotides not matched to a gene: 7. The germline CDR1 and CDR2 sequences are SNHLY and FYNNEI. The CDR3 is 16 residues long.

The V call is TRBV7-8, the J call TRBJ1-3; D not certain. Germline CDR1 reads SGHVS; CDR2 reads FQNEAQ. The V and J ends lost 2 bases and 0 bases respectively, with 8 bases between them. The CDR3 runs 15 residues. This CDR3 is CASSLMASSGNTIYF. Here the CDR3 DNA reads TGTGCCAGCAGCTTAATGGCCAGCTCTGGAAACACCATATATTTT.

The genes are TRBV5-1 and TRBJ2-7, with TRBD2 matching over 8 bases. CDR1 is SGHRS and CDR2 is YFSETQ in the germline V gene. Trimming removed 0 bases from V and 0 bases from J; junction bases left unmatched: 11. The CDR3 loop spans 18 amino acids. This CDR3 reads CASSLGPQGGGSSYEQYV. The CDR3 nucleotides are TGCGCCAGCAGCTTGGGGCCCCAGGGCGGGGGGTCCTCCTACGAGCAGTACGTC.

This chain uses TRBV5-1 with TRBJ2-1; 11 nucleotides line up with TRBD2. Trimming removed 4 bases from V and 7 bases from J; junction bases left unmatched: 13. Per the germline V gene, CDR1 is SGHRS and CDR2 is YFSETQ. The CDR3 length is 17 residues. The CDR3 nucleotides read TGCGCCAGCAGCCCCGCCAGGTCTAGCGGGGGGTGGAATGAGCAGTTCTTC. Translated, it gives CASSPARSSGGWNEQFF.

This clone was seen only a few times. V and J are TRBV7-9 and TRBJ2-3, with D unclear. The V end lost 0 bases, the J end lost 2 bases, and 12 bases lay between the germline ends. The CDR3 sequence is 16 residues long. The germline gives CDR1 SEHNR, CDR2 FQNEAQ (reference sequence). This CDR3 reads CASSLALVTFTDTQYF. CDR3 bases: TGTGCCAGCAGCTTAGCGCTAGTCACCTTCACAGATACGCAGTATTTT.

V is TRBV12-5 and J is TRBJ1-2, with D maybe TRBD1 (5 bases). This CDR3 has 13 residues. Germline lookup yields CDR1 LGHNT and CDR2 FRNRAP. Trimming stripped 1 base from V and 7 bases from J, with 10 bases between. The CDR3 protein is CASGLGTRAGYTF. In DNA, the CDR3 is TGTGCTAGTGGTTTGGGAACCAGGGCTGGCTACACCTTC.

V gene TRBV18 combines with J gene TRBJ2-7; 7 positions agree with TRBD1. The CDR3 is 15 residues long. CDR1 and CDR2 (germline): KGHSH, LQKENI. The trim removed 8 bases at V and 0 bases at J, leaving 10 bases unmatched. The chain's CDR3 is CASTRGDRASYEQYV. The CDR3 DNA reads TGTGCCAGCACTCGGGGTGACAGGGCCTCCTACGAGCAGTACGTC.

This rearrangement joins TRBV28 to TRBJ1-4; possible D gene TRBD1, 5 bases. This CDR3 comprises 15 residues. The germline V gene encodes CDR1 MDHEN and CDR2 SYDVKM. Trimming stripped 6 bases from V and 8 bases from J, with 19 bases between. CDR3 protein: CASSSPGQGGEKLFF. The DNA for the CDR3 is TGTGCCAGCAGCTCCCCCGGGCAGGGCGGCGAAAAACTGTTTTTT. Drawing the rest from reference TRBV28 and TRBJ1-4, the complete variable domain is DVKVTQSSRYLVKRTGEKVFLECVQDMDHENMFWYRQDPGLGLRLIYFSYDVKMKEKGDIPEGYSVSREKKERFSLILESASTNQTSMYLCASSSPGQGGEKLFFGSGTQLSVL.

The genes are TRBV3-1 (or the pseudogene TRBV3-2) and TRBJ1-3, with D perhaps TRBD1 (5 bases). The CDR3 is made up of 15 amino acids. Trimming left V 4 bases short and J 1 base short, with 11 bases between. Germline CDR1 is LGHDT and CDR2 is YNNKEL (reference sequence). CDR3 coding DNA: TGTGCCAGCAGCCCAGGAAAGGGGTCTGGAAACACCATATATTTT. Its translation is CASSPGKGSGNTIYF.

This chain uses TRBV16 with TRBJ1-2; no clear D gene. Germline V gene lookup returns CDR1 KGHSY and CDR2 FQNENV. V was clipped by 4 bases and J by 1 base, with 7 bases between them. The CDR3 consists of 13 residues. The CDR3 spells CASSPHFNYGYTF. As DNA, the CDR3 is TGTGCCAGCAGCCCTCACTTTAACTATGGCTACACCTTC. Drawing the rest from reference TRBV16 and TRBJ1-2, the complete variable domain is GEEVAQTPKHLVRGEGQKAKLYCAPIKGHSYVFWYQQVLKNEFKFLISFQNENVFDETGMPKERFSAKCLPNSPCSLEIQATKLEDSAVYFCASSPHFNYGYTFGSGTRLTVV.

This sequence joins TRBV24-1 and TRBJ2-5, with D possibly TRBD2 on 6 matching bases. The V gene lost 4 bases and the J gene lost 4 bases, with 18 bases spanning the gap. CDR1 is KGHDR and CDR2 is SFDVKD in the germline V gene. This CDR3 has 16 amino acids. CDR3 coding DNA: TGTGCCACCAGTGACCGGAAGACTAGTGCGGCAGAGACCCAGTACTTC. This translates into CATSDRKTSAAETQYF.

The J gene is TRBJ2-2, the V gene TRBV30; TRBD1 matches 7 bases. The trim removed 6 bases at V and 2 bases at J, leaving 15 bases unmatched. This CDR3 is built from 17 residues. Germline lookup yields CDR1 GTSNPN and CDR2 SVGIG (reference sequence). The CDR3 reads CACSNVYGTVNTGELFF. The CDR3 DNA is TGTGCCTGCTCAAATGTGTATGGGACAGTCAACACCGGGGAGCTGTTTTTT.

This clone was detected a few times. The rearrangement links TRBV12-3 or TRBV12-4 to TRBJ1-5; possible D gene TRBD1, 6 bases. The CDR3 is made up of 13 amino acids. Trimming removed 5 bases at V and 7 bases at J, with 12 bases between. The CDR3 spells CASSLTGLQPQHF. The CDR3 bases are TGTGCCAGCAGTCTGACAGGTTTGCAGCCCCAGCATTTT.

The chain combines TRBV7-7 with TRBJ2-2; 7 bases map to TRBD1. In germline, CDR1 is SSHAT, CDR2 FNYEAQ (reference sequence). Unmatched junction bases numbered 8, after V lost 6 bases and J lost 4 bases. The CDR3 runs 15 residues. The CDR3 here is CASSPGTDLTGELFF. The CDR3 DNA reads TGTGCCAGCAGTCCCGGGACAGACCTCACCGGGGAGCTGTTTTTT.

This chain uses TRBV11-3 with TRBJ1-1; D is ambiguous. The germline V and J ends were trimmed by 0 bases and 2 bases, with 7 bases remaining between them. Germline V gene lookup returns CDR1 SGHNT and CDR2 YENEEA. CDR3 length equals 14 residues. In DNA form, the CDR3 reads TGTGCCAGCAGCTTAGACAGTCATAACACTGAAGCTTTCTTT. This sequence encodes CASSLDSHNTEAFF.

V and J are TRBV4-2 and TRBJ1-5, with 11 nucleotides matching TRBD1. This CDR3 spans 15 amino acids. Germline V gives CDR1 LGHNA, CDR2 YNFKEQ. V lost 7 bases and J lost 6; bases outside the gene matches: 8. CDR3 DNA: TGTGCCAGCACCTGGACAGGGGGCTGGCGTCAGCCCCAGCATTTT. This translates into CASTWTGGWRQPQHF.

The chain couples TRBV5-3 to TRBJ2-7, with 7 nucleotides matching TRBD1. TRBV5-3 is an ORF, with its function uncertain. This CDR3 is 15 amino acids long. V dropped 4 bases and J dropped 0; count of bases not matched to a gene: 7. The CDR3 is CARSEGQYSSYEQYV. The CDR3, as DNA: TGTGCCAGAAGCGAGGGACAGTACAGCTCCTACGAGCAGTACGTC.

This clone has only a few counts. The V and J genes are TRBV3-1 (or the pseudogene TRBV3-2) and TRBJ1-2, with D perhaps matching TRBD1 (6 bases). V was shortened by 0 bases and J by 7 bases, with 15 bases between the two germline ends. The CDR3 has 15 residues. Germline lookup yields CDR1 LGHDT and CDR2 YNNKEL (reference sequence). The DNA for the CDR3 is TGTGCCAGCAGCCAAGATTATGGGGGCAGGGCTGGCTACACCTTC. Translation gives CASSQDYGGRAGYTF.

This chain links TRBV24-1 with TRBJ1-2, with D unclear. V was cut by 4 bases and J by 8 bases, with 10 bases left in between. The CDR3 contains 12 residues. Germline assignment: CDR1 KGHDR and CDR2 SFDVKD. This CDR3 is CATSESGLGYTF. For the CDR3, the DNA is TGTGCCACCAGTGAAAGCGGGTTGGGCTACACCTTC.

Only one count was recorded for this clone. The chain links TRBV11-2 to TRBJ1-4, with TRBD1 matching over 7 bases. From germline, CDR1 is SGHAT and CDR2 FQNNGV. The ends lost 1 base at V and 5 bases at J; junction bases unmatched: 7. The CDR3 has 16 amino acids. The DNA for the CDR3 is TGTGCCAGCAGCTTAGCGCTCGTACAGGGGAATGAAAAACTGTTTTTT. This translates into CASSLALVQGNEKLFF.

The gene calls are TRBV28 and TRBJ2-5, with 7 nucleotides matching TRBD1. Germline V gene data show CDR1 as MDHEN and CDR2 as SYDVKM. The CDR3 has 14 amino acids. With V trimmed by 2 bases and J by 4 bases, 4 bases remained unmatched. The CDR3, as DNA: TGTGCCAGCAGTTTACCCACAGGGGCAGAGACCCAGTACTTC. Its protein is CASSLPTGAETQYF. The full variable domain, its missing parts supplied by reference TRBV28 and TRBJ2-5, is DVKVTQSSRYLVKRTGEKVFLECVQDMDHENMFWYRQDPGLGLRLIYFSYDVKMKEKGDIPEGYSVSREKKERFSLILESASTNQTSMYLCASSLPTGAETQYFGPGTRLLVL.

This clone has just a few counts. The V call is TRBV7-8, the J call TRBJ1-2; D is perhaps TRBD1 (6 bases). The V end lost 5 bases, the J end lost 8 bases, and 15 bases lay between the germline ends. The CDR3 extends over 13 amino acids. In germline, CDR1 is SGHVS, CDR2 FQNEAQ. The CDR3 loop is CASSRGGPGGYTF. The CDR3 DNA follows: TGTGCCAGCAGCCGTGGGGGCCCGGGCGGCTACACCTTC. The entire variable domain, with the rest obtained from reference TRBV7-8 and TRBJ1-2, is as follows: GAGVSQSPRYKVAKRGQDVALRCDPISGHVSLFWYQQALGQGPEFLTYFQNEAQLDKSGLPSDRFFAERPEGSVSTLKIQRTQQEDSAVYLCASSRGGPGGYTFGSGTRLTVV.

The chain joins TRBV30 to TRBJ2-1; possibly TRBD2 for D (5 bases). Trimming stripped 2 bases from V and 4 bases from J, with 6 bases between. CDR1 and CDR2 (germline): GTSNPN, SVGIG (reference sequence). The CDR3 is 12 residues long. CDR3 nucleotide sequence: TGTGCCTGGAGTAGAGGGTACAATGAGCAGTTCTTC. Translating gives CAWSRGYNEQFF.

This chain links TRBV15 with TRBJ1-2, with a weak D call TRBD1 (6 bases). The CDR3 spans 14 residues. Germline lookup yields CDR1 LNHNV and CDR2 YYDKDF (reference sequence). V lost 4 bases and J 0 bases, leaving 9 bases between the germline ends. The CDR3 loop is CATSTRQANYGYTF. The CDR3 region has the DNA TGTGCCACCAGCACCCGACAGGCTAACTATGGCTACACCTTC.

The CDR3, as DNA: TGCGCCAGCAGTGAGCGGCCAGGGGACAATTCACCCCTCCACTTT. This gives the protein CASSERPGDNSPLHF. This sequence joins TRBV10-1 and TRBJ1-6, with D possibly being TRBD1 (6 bases). This CDR3 is built from 15 residues. Deletions cut 2 bases from V and 7 bases from J, with 12 bases between. Germline CDR1 reads WNHNN; CDR2 reads SYGVQD (reference sequence).

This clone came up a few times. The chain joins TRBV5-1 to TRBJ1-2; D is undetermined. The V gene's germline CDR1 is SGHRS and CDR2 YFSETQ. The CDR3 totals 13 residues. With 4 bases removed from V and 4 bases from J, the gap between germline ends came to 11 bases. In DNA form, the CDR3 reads TGCGCCAGCAGCGATCAGGCGGGCTATGGCTACACCTTC. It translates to CASSDQAGYGYTF.

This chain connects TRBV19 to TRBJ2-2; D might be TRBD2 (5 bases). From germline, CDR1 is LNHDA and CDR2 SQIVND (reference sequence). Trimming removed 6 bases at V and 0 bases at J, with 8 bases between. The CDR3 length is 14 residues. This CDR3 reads CASSQLANTGELFF. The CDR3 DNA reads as TGTGCCAGTAGCCAACTAGCGAACACCGGGGAGCTGTTTTTT.

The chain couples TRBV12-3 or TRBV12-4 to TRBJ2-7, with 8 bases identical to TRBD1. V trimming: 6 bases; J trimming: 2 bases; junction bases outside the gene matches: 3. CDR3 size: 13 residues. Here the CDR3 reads CASSRGPTYEQYV. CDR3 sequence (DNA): TGTGCCAGCAGCAGGGGGCCTACCTACGAGCAGTACGTC.

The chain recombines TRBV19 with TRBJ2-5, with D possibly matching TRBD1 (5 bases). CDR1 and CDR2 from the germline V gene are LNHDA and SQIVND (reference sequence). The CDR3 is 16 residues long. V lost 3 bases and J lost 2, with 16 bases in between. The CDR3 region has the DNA TGTGCCAGTAGTATGGTAGGGGCAGGGCATCAAGAGACCCAGTACTTC. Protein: CASSMVGAGHQETQYF.